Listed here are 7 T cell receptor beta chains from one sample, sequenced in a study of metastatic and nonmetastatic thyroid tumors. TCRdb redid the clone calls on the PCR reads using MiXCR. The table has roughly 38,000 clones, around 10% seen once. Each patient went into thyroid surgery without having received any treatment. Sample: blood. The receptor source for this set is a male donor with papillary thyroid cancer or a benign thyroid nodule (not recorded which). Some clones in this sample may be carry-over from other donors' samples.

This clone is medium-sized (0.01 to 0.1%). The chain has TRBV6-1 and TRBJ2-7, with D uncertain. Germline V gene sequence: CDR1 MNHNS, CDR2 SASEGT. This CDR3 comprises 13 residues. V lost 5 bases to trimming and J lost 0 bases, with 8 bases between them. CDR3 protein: CASSYEVSYEQYF. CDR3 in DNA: TGTGCCAGCAGTTATGAGGTCTCCTACGAGCAGTACTTC.

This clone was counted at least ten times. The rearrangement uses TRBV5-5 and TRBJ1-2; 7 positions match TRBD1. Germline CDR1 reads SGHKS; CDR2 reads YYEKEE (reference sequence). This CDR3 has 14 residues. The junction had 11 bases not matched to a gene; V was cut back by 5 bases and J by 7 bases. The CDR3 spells CASSSPQGITGYTF. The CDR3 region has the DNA TGTGCCAGCAGTTCCCCACAGGGGATTACTGGCTACACCTTC.

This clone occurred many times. This CDR3 reads CASSLELAGASNTGELFF. CDR3 coding DNA: TGCGCCAGCAGCTTGGAACTAGCGGGTGCGTCGAACACCGGGGAGCTGTTTTTT. The rearrangement links TRBV5-1 to TRBJ2-2; 9 bases are a match to TRBD2. V lost 0 bases to trimming and J lost 0 bases; unmatched junction nucleotides: 6. The germline V gene has CDR1 SGHRS and CDR2 YFSETQ. The CDR3 has 18 amino acids.

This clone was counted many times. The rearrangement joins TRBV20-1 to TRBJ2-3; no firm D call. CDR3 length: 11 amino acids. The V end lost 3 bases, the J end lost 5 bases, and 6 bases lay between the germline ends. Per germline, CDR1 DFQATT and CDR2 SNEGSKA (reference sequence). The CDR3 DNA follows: TGCAGTGCTAGGGTGGGAGATACGCAGTATTTT. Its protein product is CSARVGDTQYF.

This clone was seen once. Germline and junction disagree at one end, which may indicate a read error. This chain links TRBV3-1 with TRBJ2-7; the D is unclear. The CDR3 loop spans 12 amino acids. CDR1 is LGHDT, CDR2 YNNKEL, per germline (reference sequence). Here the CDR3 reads CAISPSPHEQYF. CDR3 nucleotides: TGTGCCATCAGCCCCTCCCCCCACGAGCAGTACTTC.

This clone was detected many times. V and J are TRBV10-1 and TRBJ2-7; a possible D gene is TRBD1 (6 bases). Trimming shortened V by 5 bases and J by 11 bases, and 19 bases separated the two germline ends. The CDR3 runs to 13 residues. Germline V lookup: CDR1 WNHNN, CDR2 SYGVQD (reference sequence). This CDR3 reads CASSSPQRDIKYF. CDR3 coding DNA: TGCGCCAGCAGTTCCCCCCAACGGGACATAAAGTACTTC.

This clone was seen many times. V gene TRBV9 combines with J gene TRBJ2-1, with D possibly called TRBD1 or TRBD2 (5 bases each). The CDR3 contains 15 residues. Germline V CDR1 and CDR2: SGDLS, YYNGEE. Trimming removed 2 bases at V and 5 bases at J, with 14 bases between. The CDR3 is CASSVSGRRDNEQFF. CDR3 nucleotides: TGTGCCAGCAGCGTTTCGGGACGGCGGGACAATGAGCAGTTCTTC.